These 28 T cell receptor beta chains were sequenced from one sample in a study of cytomegalovirus exposure and HLA in healthy donors. PCR employed 60 Vbeta and 13 Jbeta primers. This table comes from immunoSEQ multiplex PCR, and its TCRdb copy is limited to in-frame clones, with some not included. The sample yields about 140,000 clones, around 80% seen once. Sequencing was performed on PBMCs. The receptors stem from a man aged 50 to 59 in good health and CMV-seronegative.

In this sample, this clone turned up once. This sequence joins TRBV2 and TRBJ2-3; 7 bases line up with TRBD1. The CDR3 has 16 residues. Germline V lookup: CDR1 SNHLY, CDR2 FYNNEI. Losses at the gene ends were 6 bases for V and 1 base for J; bases not matched to a gene: 10. This CDR3 reads CASSRRDRVGTDTQYF. CDR3 DNA: TGTGCCAGCAGCCGGAGAGACAGGGTGGGCACAGATACGCAGTATTTT.

Written as DNA, the CDR3 is TGTGCCAGCAGTTTAGCCAGGCATAGCAATCAGCCCCAGCATTTT. Protein product: CASSLARHSNQPQHF. This chain joins TRBV27 and TRBJ1-5; D is ambiguous. Trimming left V 2 bases short and J 0 bases short, with 8 bases between. There are 15 residues in the CDR3. CDR1 MNHEY and CDR2 SMNVEV come from the germline V gene (reference sequence).

The chain carries TRBV11-2 and TRBJ1-3; maybe TRBD1 (6 bases). CDR3 length: 17 amino acids. Germline V gives CDR1 SGHAT, CDR2 FQNNGV. Trimming cost V 1 base and J 3 bases, with 16 bases left between them. The CDR3 here is CASSLGFAGAGGNTIYF. As DNA, the CDR3 is TGTGCCAGCAGCTTAGGGTTTGCGGGGGCCGGTGGAAACACCATATATTTT.

This clone was seen more than once but under ten times. The chain employs TRBV28 and TRBJ1-4; D is perhaps TRBD1 (5 bases). Germline-derived CDR1 and CDR2 are MDHEN and SYDVKM. CDR3 length: 21 residues. The V end was cut by 2 bases, the J end by 0 bases, with 25 bases between. DNA for the CDR3: TGTGCCAGCAGTTTAGAGGTTGGGGCCAGCGTTAATGGAGCAACTAATGAAAAACTGTTTTTT. This translates into CASSLEVGASVNGATNEKLFF.

The chain is built from TRBV14 and TRBJ2-7; maybe TRBD1 (5 bases). V was shortened by 9 bases and J by 0 bases, with 12 bases between the two germline ends. The CDR3 is 13 residues long. CDR1 and CDR2 from the germline V gene are SGHDN and FVKESK. The CDR3: CASGWQGSYEQYF. The CDR3 DNA reads TGTGCCAGTGGGTGGCAGGGCTCCTACGAGCAGTACTTC. Filled out from reference TRBV14 and TRBJ2-7, the complete variable domain reads EAGVTQFPSHSVIEKGQTVTLRCDPISGHDNLYWYRRVMGKEIKFLLHFVKESKQDESGMPNNRFLAERTGGTYSTLKVQPAELEDSGVYFCASGWQGSYEQYFGPGTRLTVT.

The chain joins TRBV5-4 to TRBJ2-7; D possibly corresponds to TRBD2 (5 bases). CDR1 is SGHNT and CDR2 is YYREEE in the germline V gene (reference sequence). The V and J ends lost 0 bases and 5 bases respectively, with 9 bases between them. The CDR3 sequence is 13 residues long. CDR3 sequence reads: CASSLATGNEQYF. The CDR3 DNA reads TGTGCCAGCAGCTTGGCCACGGGGAACGAGCAGTACTTC. Complete variable domain (other parts from reference TRBV5-4 and TRBJ2-7): ETGVTQSPTHLIKTRGQQVTLRCSSQSGHNTVSWYQQALGQGPQFIFQYYREEENGRGNFPPRFSGLQFPNYSSELNVNALELDDSALYLCASSLATGNEQYFGPGTRLTVT.

V and J are TRBV7-9 and TRBJ2-2; 8 positions match TRBD1. Trimming cost V 1 base and J 2 bases; bases outside gene matches: 3. Germline-derived CDR1 and CDR2 are SEHNR and FQNEAQ (reference sequence). This CDR3 region has 16 residues. CDR3 in amino acids: CASSLGGQGNTGELFF. The CDR3 DNA follows: TGTGCCAGCAGCTTAGGAGGACAGGGTAACACCGGGGAGCTGTTTTTT.

The chain uses TRBV2 and TRBJ1-1, with TRBD1 as a possible D gene (5 bases). The V end was cut by 3 bases, the J end by 10 bases, with 12 bases between. The CDR3 covers 12 residues. Germline V gene data show CDR1 as SNHLY and CDR2 as FYNNEI. CDR3 coding DNA: TGTGCCAGCAGTGATTGGGAAAGGGGAGCTTTCTTT. Amino acid sequence: CASSDWERGAFF.

The chain combines TRBV18 with TRBJ2-3; 7 bases map to TRBD1. This CDR3 is built from 14 residues. Trimming cost V 2 bases and J 4 bases; bases outside gene matches: 3. The germline CDR1 and CDR2 sequences are KGHSH and LQKENI. The CDR3 bases are TGTGCCAGCTCACCAAAGGGGGCAGCAGATACGCAGTATTTT. As protein: CASSPKGAADTQYF.

The V gene is TRBV18, the J gene TRBJ2-1; tentative D call: TRBD1 (6 bases). The CDR3 sequence is 16 residues long. Germline-derived CDR1 and CDR2 are KGHSH and LQKENI. The V gene lost 3 bases and the J gene lost 6 bases, with 18 bases spanning the gap. Here the CDR3 DNA reads TGTGCCAGCTCACCGGTTTGGGGGCAAGCTGGCAATGAGCAGTTCTTC. This gives the protein CASSPVWGQAGNEQFF.

V gene TRBV6-4 combines with J gene TRBJ2-1; 7 bases agree with TRBD2. Trimming removed 3 bases from V and 10 bases from J; junction bases left unmatched: 9. From germline, CDR1 is MRHNA and CDR2 SNTAGT. The CDR3 loop spans 14 amino acids. CDR3 loop: CASSDGAGDYEQFF. The CDR3 bases are TGTGCCAGCAGTGATGGGGCGGGAGATTACGAGCAGTTCTTC.

The chain employs TRBV7-9 and TRBJ2-4, with TRBD1 matching over 7 bases. The CDR3 is made up of 16 amino acids. CDR1 is SEHNR and CDR2 is FQNEAQ in the germline V gene (reference sequence). V lost 5 bases to trimming and J lost 2 bases; unmatched junction nucleotides: 9. CDR3 sequence: CASSPRQGATKNIQYF. In DNA, the CDR3 is TGTGCCAGCAGCCCTCGACAGGGAGCGACCAAAAACATTCAGTACTTC.

V is TRBV13 and J is TRBJ2-3; 15 bases line up with TRBD2. The germline V gene has CDR1 PRHDT and CDR2 FYEKMQ (reference sequence). J was trimmed by 5 bases and V by 4 bases; bases with no gene match: 4. This CDR3 has 16 amino acids. CDR3 protein: CASSSPGLAGGDTQYF. CDR3 in DNA: TGTGCCAGCAGCTCACCGGGACTAGCGGGGGGAGATACGCAGTATTTT.

This clone came up a few times. This chain joins TRBV18 and TRBJ1-2, with TRBD1 matching over 8 bases. Per germline, CDR1 KGHSH and CDR2 LQKENI. The CDR3 is 15 amino acids. Germline trimming cut 6 bases from V and 8 bases from J; bases unmatched to any gene: 14. The CDR3 nucleotides read TGTGCCAGCTCTGATGGGACAGGTTCAACTAGAGGCTACACCTTC. Residues: CASSDGTGSTRGYTF.

This clone occurred once. CDR3 coding DNA: TGTGCCAGCAGTGAACCGGGACTACGACAAGAGACCCAGTACTTC. Protein sequence: CASSEPGLRQETQYF. The chain uses TRBV6-1 and TRBJ2-5; the match to TRBD2 covers 7 bases. Germline V gene data show CDR1 as MNHNS and CDR2 as SASEGT. Losses at the gene ends were 2 bases for V and 2 bases for J; bases not matched to a gene: 5. The CDR3 contains 15 residues.

The CDR3 loop is CASSLGSVRAGQETQYF. The CDR3 bases are TGTGCCAGCAGCTTAGGGTCCGTCAGAGCGGGCCAAGAGACCCAGTACTTC. The rearrangement joins TRBV7-2 to TRBJ2-5; possibly TRBD2 for D (6 bases). Trimming pared 1 base from V and 1 base from J, leaving 16 bases between. The CDR3 is made up of 17 amino acids. Germline CDR1 and CDR2: SGHTA and FQGNSA. Based on the CDR3 plus reference TRBV7-2 and TRBJ2-5, the full variable domain is GAGVSQSPSNKVTEKGKDVELRCDPISGHTALYWYRQSLGQGLEFLIYFQGNSAPDKSGLPSDRFSAERTGGSVSTLTIQRTQQEDSAVYLCASSLGSVRAGQETQYFGPGTRLLVL.

The chain has TRBV7-9 and TRBJ1-1; D call uncertain. Per germline, CDR1 SEHNR and CDR2 FQNEAQ (reference sequence). Trimming removed 3 bases at V and 5 bases at J, with 13 bases between. The CDR3 runs 14 residues. The CDR3 region has the DNA TGTGCCAGCAGCTTTCTACGTGAATCTACTGAAGCTTTCTTT. The encoded protein is CASSFLRESTEAFF.

CDR3 amino acids: CATSRGGANTEAFF. In nucleotides, the CDR3 is TGTGCCACCAGCAGAGGTGGGGCGAACACTGAAGCTTTCTTT. The V and J genes are TRBV15 and TRBJ1-1, with D possibly TRBD1 on 5 matching bases. The V gene lost 1 base and the J gene lost 1 base, with 7 bases spanning the gap. The CDR3 sequence is 14 residues long. CDR1 and CDR2 (germline): LNHNV, YYDKDF (reference sequence).

There are a few counts of this clone. The rearrangement joins TRBV5-6 to TRBJ1-2; no definite D call. The CDR3 is 13 residues long. The germline gives CDR1 SGHDT, CDR2 YYEEEE. V lost 4 bases, J lost 2 bases, and 9 bases lay in between. DNA for the CDR3: TGTGCCAGCAGCAGCAGCGTAAACTATGGCTACACCTTC. Its translation: CASSSSVNYGYTF. Looking up the rest from reference TRBV5-6 and TRBJ1-2 gives the full variable domain: DAGVTQSPTHLIKTRGQQVTLRCSPKSGHDTVSWYQQALGQGPQFIFQYYEEEERQRGNFPDRFSGHQFPNYSSELNVNALLLGDSALYLCASSSSVNYGYTFGSGTRLTVV.

This chain uses TRBV6-1 with TRBJ1-2; 8 bases are a match to TRBD1. The trim removed 5 bases at V and 7 bases at J, leaving 9 bases unmatched. This CDR3 contains 14 residues. The germline CDR1 and CDR2 sequences are MNHNS and SASEGT. CDR3 in amino acids: CASSSSGTGVGYTF. The CDR3 region has the DNA TGTGCCAGCAGTTCGTCCGGGACAGGAGTTGGCTACACCTTC.

The chain is built from TRBV27 and TRBJ1-2; D uncertain. Per germline, CDR1 MNHEY and CDR2 SMNVEV (reference sequence). This CDR3 is built from 14 residues. The V end lost 6 bases, the J end lost 7 bases, and 18 bases lay between the germline ends. CDR3 loop: CASSSGGRGFGYTF. CDR3 DNA: TGTGCCAGCAGCTCGGGCGGGAGAGGGTTTGGCTACACCTTC.

The table lists this clone with a few counts. The chain carries TRBV5-6 and TRBJ2-4, with TRBD1 matching 7 bases. The CDR3 runs to 14 residues. The V gene end was trimmed by 4 bases and the J gene end by 7 bases; junction bases not matched to a gene: 8. The germline CDR1 and CDR2 sequences are SGHDT and YYEEEE. The CDR3 nucleotides are TGTGCCAGCAGCACCCGGGACAGATATAACATTCAGTACTTC. Encoded protein: CASSTRDRYNIQYF.

V and J are TRBV5-1 and TRBJ2-3, with 10 bases aligning to TRBD1. Per germline, CDR1 SGHRS and CDR2 YFSETQ. The CDR3 length is 14 residues. V shed 9 bases, J shed 0 bases, and the junction held 4 bases outside the gene matches. In nucleotides, the CDR3 is TGCGCCACCCAGGGACAGGGGAGCACAGATACGCAGTATTTT. It encodes CATQGQGSTDTQYF.

The chain combines TRBV7-9 with TRBJ2-7, with D perhaps TRBD2 (5 bases). The CDR3 spans 14 residues. Germline V gene lookup returns CDR1 SEHNR and CDR2 FQNEAQ (reference sequence). V lost 5 bases, J lost 1 base, and 12 bases lay in between. As DNA, the CDR3 is TGTGCCAGCAGCCCCCGGACGGGATCCTACGAGCAGTACTTC. This translates into CASSPRTGSYEQYF.

In its sample, this clone was seen a few times. The J gene is TRBJ2-5, the V gene TRBV29-1, with TRBD2 matching 10 bases. This CDR3 region has 15 residues. Per germline, CDR1 SQVTM and CDR2 ANQGSEA. The J segment lost 2 bases and the V segment lost 0 bases, leaving 3 bases of the junction unmatched. The CDR3: CSVEELAGPQETQYF. The CDR3 DNA sequence: TGCAGCGTTGAAGAACTAGCGGGACCACAAGAGACCCAGTACTTC.

A few counts support this clone. V usage is TRBV19 and J usage is TRBJ1-5; 9 bases fit TRBD1. V lost 1 base, J lost 10 bases, and 8 bases stayed unmatched. The CDR3 contains 15 residues. CDR1 is LNHDA, CDR2 SQIVND, per germline (reference sequence). DNA of the CDR3: TGTGCCAGTAGTATAGGACAGGGGGTATCTATTCCCCAGCATTTT. This sequence encodes CASSIGQGVSIPQHF.

The rearrangement joins TRBV5-1 to TRBJ2-7, with 7 bases that match TRBD2. Germline V gene sequence: CDR1 SGHRS, CDR2 YFSETQ. The J segment lost 3 bases and the V segment lost 0 bases, leaving 12 bases of the junction unmatched. The CDR3 length is 17 residues. The CDR3 loop is CASSLGGREVGLYEQYF. The CDR3 DNA reads as TGCGCCAGCAGCTTGGGAGGCCGGGAGGTTGGACTCTACGAGCAGTACTTC.

This clone was seen a handful of times. The gene calls are TRBV19 and TRBJ1-1; a possible D gene is TRBD1 (6 bases). This CDR3 spans 15 amino acids. CDR1 and CDR2 from the germline V gene are LNHDA and SQIVND (reference sequence). The ends were cut back, 4 bases at V and 2 bases at J, with 14 bases in the middle. The CDR3: CASSNRQVINTEAFF. For the CDR3, the DNA is TGTGCCAGTAGTAACCGACAGGTAATTAACACTGAAGCTTTCTTT.